This TCR beta chain was found in a study of beta chain features in type 1 diabetes. Study results and caveats: Within the patient group, naive, central memory and Treg TCRB repertoires appeared more similar to each other than within healthy donors.

The sequenced template was cDNA made from the entire isolated RNA. Clones were read by immunoSEQ multiplex PCR, and TCRdb kept only the in-frame ones, dropping some. The sample records hundreds of thousands of clones, about 9.3% being singletons. With 7 bases clipped from V and 8 bases from J, the junction kept 2 bases outside the gene matches. CDR3 length: 12 residues. Germline assignment: CDR1 SGHRS and CDR2 YFSETQ. There are a few counts of this clone. Its antigen is as yet unknown. Input material: naive CD4+ T cells from blood. J is TRBJ2-1 and V is TRBV5-1; the match to TRBD2 covers 11 bases. The TCR sequence derives from a woman aged 18-30 years in good health. The CDR3 spells CASQTSGDEQFF. As DNA, the CDR3 is TGCGCCAGCCAGACTAGCGGGGATGAGCAGTTCTTC.